Sequencing of this T cell receptor (beta chain) was carried out in a study of cytomegalovirus exposure and HLA in healthy donors. Study-level information: A subsequent analysis reported that the roughly 130 validation repertoires were produced on the same platform that had also been used for the approximately 710 first-cohort repertoires.

The data were produced by immunoSEQ multiplex PCR, yet TCRdb's version contains in-frame clones alone and is incomplete. Of about 170,000 clones detected, approximately 86% appear once; the ten largest clones hold approximately 2.4%. The germline V gene encodes CDR1 MNHEY and CDR2 SVGAGI. Trimming took off 6 bases at V and 4 bases at J, with 4 bases between the two ends. The CDR3 totals 12 residues. It was the 120-subject validation cohort, separate from the roughly 700-subject first cohort, to which the donors belonged. V gene TRBV6-5 combines with J gene TRBJ1-6; D is unclear. The sample was PBMCs. This sequence originates from a woman aged 18-29 years in good health and CMV-seronegative. The CDR3 DNA reads TGTGCCAGCAGCCCTTATAATTCACCCCTCCACTTT. Translation gives CASSPYNSPLHF.